This T cell receptor (beta chain) came from a study of identical twins' blood T cells. Both ends of each TCR cDNA library bore sample-specific barcodes. A single record per CDR3 protein comes from TCRdb applying MiXCR to the 5' RACE reads. The sample holds roughly 380,000 distinct CDR3 sequences, 28% seen once. Unmatched junction bases numbered 3, after V lost 0 bases and J lost 2 bases. The V gene's germline CDR1 is SGHRS and CDR2 YFSETQ. CDR3 length: 15 amino acids. This chain joins TRBV5-1 and TRBJ1-2, with TRBD1 matching over 8 bases. The sample was PBMCs. This TCR was recovered from a woman aged 18 to 49 in good health. CDR3 amino acids: CASSLADRGNYGYTF. The CDR3 region has the DNA TGCGCCAGCAGCTTGGCCGACAGGGGAAACTATGGCTACACCTTC.